There are a few counts of the clone carrying this TCR delta chain. TCRdb fed the RT-PCR reads to CATT. The table shows about 6,500 delta-chain clones, with more than 20% occurring only once. V lost 4 bases and J 0 bases, leaving 24 bases between the germline ends. Germline assignment: CDR1 GEAIGNYY and CDR2 EKD. This CDR3 has 21 amino acids. These data originate in a study of gamma-delta T cells after stem cell transplantation. This rearrangement joins TRDV2 to TRDJ3; D perhaps matches TRDD3 (6 bases). The TCR sequence derives from a human donor. It is not recorded whose cells these are; they may come from a transplant donor. The sequencing sample was made of gamma-delta T cells. CDR3 in DNA: TGTGCCTGTGATAATTGGGGGTCCTCACCACTAAGCTCCTGGGACACCCGACAGATGTTTTTC. Protein sequence: CACDNWGSSPLSSWDTRQMFF.